This record covers a single TCR beta chain. TCRdb's table, derived via immunoSEQ multiplex PCR, lists solely in-frame clones and lacks some. The profile shows over 150,000 clones, 70% to 85% of them singletons. These data come from a study of blood T cell repertoires in COVID-19. Study-wide background: Sources were T cells, B-cell-depleted T cells, or PBMCs; the material itself was cDNA or gDNA.

Germline-derived CDR1 and CDR2 are SNHLY and FYNNEI. The V end lost 3 bases, the J end lost 1 base, and 3 bases lay between the germline ends. The CDR3 runs to 12 residues. The sequencing sample was made of peripheral blood. This receptor was obtained from a woman aged 55-70 years with acute or convalescent COVID-19. The chain couples TRBV2 to TRBJ2-5; D gene unclear. CDR3: CASSDSQETQYF. The CDR3 nucleotides read TGTGCCAGCAGTGACAGCCAAGAGACCCAGTACTTC.